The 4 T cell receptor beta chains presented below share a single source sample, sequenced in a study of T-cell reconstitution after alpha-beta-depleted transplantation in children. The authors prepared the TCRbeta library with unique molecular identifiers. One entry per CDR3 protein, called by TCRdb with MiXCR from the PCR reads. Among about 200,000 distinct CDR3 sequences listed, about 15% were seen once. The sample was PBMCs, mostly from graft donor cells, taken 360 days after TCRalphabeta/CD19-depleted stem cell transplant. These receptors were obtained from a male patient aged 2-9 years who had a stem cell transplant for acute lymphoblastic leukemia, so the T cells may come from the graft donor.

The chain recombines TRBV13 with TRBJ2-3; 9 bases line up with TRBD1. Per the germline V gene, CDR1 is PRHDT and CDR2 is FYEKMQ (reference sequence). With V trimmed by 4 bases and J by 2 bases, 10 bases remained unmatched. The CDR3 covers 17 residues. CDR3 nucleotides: TGTGCCAGCAGCTATCTTATCCGGGACAGGGTCACAGATACGCAGTATTTT. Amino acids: CASSYLIRDRVTDTQYF.

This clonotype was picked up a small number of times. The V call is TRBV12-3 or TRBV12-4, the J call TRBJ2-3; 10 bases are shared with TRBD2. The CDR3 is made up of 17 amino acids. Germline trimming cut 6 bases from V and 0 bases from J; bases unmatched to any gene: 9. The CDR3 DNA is TGTGCCAGCAGCCAAGAACTAGCGGGGCCTAGCACAGATACGCAGTATTTT. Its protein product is CASSQELAGPSTDTQYF.

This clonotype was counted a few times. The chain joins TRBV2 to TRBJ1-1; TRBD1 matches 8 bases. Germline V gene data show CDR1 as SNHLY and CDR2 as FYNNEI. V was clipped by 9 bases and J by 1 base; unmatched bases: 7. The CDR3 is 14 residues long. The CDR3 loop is CARPTGAKNTEAFF. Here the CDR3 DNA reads TGTGCCAGACCGACAGGGGCCAAGAACACTGAAGCTTTCTTT.

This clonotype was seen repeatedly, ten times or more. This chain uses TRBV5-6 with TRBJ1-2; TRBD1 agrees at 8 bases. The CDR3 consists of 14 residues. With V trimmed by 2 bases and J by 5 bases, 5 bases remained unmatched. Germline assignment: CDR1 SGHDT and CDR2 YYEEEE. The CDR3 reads CASSFWTGYYGYTF. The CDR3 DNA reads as TGTGCCAGCAGCTTCTGGACAGGGTATTATGGCTACACCTTC.